This T cell receptor beta chain was identified during a study of blood T cell repertoires in COVID-19. Whole-study context: Both acute and convalescent COVID-19 samples were obtained from the United States, Italy and Spain. T cells, B-cell-depleted T cells, or PBMCs provided the cDNA or gDNA that served as material.

Per the study methods: Reference gene primer amplification gave estimated nucleated cell counts. Clones were read by immunoSEQ multiplex PCR, and TCRdb kept only the in-frame ones, dropping some. V and J calls plus clone size are reproduced from that table; the DNA served to infer D and trimming. The sample has 200,000 to 250,000 clones, about 90% seen once; the top ten hold 1.5%. The germline V and J ends were trimmed by 1 base and 0 bases, with 9 bases remaining between them. CDR1 and CDR2 from the germline V gene are LGHNA and YNFKEQ. This CDR3 is 16 amino acids long. The chain recombines TRBV4-2 with TRBJ2-2; tentatively, D is TRBD2 (6 bases). Material for sequencing was peripheral blood. The receptor was derived from a man between 18 and 35 years old with active or convalescent COVID-19. This chain's CDR3 is CASSQAGGANTGELFF. The CDR3 region has the DNA TGTGCCAGCAGCCAAGCAGGCGGGGCGAACACCGGGGAGCTGTTTTTT.